This TCR beta chain was recorded in a study of control samples from healthy donors and cancer patients. The CDR3 length is 16 residues. The ends lost 4 bases at V and 6 bases at J; junction bases unmatched: 10. The germline V gene encodes CDR1 LGHNA and CDR2 YNFKEQ. The table came from immunoSEQ multiplex PCR; TCRdb's copy has only in-frame clones and leaves some out. The table has 130,000 or so clones, about 90% seen once; the top ten hold approximately 7%. This receptor was identified in a man between 18 and 29 years old in good health. Input material: blood. The chain uses TRBV4-2 and TRBJ1-5; 9 bases align to TRBD1. The CDR3 DNA follows: TGTGCCAGCAGCCCGGAAGGTGGGACAGGGAGTCAGCCCCAGCATTTT. Translating gives CASSPEGGTGSQPQHF.